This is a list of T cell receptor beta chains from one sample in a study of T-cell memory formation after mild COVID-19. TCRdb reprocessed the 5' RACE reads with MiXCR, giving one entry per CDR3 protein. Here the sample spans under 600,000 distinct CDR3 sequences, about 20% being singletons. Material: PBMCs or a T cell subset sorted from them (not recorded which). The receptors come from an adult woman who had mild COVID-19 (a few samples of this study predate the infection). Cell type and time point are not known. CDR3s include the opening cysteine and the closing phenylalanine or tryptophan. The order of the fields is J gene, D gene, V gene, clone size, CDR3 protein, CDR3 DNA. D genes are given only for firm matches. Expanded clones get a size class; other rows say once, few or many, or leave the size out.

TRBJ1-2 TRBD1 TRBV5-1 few CASSLPMTGSTDGYTF TGCGCCAGCAGCTTACCCATGACAGGGAGTACGGATGGCTACACCTTC
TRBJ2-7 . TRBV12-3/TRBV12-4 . CASSLGYGGYEQYF TGTGCCAGCAGTTTAGGATACGGGGGCTACGAGCAGTACTTC
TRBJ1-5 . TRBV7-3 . CASSSRRKRNQPQHF TGTGCCAGCAGCTCCCGACGGAAACGCAATCAGCCCCAGCATTTT
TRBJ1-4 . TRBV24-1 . CATSEGVNEKLFF TGTGCCACCAGTGAGGGAGTCAATGAAAAACTGTTTTTT
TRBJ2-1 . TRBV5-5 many CASSLEPQSSYNEQFF TGTGCCAGCAGCTTGGAACCACAGAGCTCCTACAATGAGCAGTTCTTC
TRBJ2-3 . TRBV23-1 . CASSQYRAGPSDTQYF TGCGCCAGCAGTCAATACCGGGCAGGGCCCTCAGATACGCAGTATTTT
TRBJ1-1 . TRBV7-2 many CASSFRANTEAFF TGTGCCAGCAGTTTCAGGGCGAACACTGAAGCTTTCTTT
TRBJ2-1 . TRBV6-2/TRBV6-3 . CASSYRQTHYLFF TGTGCCAGCAGTTACCGGCAGACCCACTATCTGTTCTTC
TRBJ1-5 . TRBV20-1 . CSVGREPQHF TGCAGTGTAGGTCGGGAGCCCCAGCATTTT
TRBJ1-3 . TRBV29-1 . CSVEKGAGNTIYF TGCAGCGTTGAAAAAGGTGCGGGAAACACCATATATTTT
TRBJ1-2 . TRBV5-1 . CASSLAQGEDGYTF TGCGCCAGCAGCTTGGCTCAGGGTGAGGATGGCTACACCTTC
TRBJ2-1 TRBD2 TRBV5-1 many CASSLAPPTSGRANEQFF TGCGCCAGCAGCTTGGCTCCCCCGACTAGCGGGAGGGCCAATGAGCAGTTCTTC
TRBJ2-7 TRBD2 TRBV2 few CASSGGPEYEQYF TGTGCCAGTTCGGGAGGGCCGGAGTACGAGCAGTACTTC
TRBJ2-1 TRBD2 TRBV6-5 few CASRYLAGGRYNEQFF TGTGCCAGCAGGTACCTAGCGGGAGGGCGCTACAATGAGCAGTTCTTC
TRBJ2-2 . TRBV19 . CASGRGAISGELFF TGTGCCTCCGGCAGGGGGGCGATATCCGGGGAGCTGTTTTTT